The clone carrying this T cell receptor (beta chain) has more than one count but fewer than ten. Antigen: not known. The data were taken from a study of blood T cells in healthy people across ages. The V segment lost 4 bases and the J segment 0 bases; nucleotides outside the gene matches: 3. CDR1 is DFQATT, CDR2 SNEGSKA, per germline (reference sequence). The CDR3 covers 14 residues. Findings and caveats of the study: Among long-lived donors, naive CD4+ cells were more numerous and diversity higher than in aged donors. A conclusive naive versus antigen-experienced comparison was prevented by the unsorted PBMCs.

Combining a sample-barcoded 5' primer with a J-beta primer mix, a second PCR ran for 7 to 11 cycles. TCRdb redid the calling of the 5' RACE reads with MiXCR, one entry per CDR3 protein. Among 550,000 to 700,000 distinct CDR3 sequences, roughly 29% were seen once, and the ten largest hold less than 20%. Every sample gave at least 5.5 micrograms of total RNA when it was extracted. This receptor was taken from a woman in her seventies in good health. What was sequenced was blood. J is TRBJ2-7 and V is TRBV20-1; TRBD1 aligns across 10 bases. The CDR3 bases are TGCAGTGCTACCCGGACAGGGGGCTCCTACGAGCAGTACTTC. Its translation is CSATRTGGSYEQYF.